A single sample is the source of the 5 T cell receptor beta chains below, sequenced in a study of blood T cell repertoires in COVID-19. Sequencing was performed with immunoSEQ multiplex PCR; in TCRdb, only in-frame clones are kept and a portion is missing. The sample has about 300,000 clones, 65% to 85% seen once; the top ten hold roughly 1.5%. Material for sequencing was peripheral blood. Every receptor here comes from a human donor with COVID-19, enrolled during active disease. The donor label of this sample is uncertain.

The J gene is TRBJ1-1, the V gene TRBV12-3 or TRBV12-4; D call uncertain. Trimming stripped 3 bases from V and 5 bases from J, with 7 bases between. This CDR3 is 12 amino acids long. CDR3 in amino acids: CASSLQDTEAFF. The CDR3 nucleotides read TGTGCCAGCAGTTTGCAGGATACTGAAGCTTTCTTT.

This chain connects TRBV30 to TRBJ2-2, with 13 nucleotides matching TRBD2. The CDR3 runs 15 residues. The germline gives CDR1 GTSNPN, CDR2 SVGIG (reference sequence). Trimming at V came to 7 bases and at J to 8 bases, leaving 10 bases not matched to a gene. CDR3 protein: CAFRAGTSGIGELFF. The CDR3 DNA follows: TGTGCCTTTCGGGCCGGGACTAGCGGGATTGGGGAGCTGTTTTTT.

V is TRBV6-5 and J is TRBJ2-7, with 8 bases that match TRBD1. This CDR3 region has 15 residues. With 7 bases clipped from V and 4 bases from J, the junction kept 12 bases outside the gene matches. From germline, CDR1 is MNHEY and CDR2 SVGAGI. The DNA for the CDR3 is TGTGCCAGCACCCTCTTCGGGACAGGCGGGTACGAGCAGTACTTC. It is translated as CASTLFGTGGYEQYF.

The V gene is TRBV6-5, the J gene TRBJ2-1, with TRBD2 identical over 15 bases. Trimming took 7 bases from V and 11 from J; bases not matched to a gene: 9. Germline V gives CDR1 MNHEY, CDR2 SVGAGI. CDR3 length: 15 residues. The DNA for the CDR3 is TGTGCCAGCACCGAGAGGACTAGCGGGAGGGGTAAGCAGTTCTTC. Amino acids: CASTERTSGRGKQFF.

The chain has TRBV27 and TRBJ1-1, with TRBD1 as a possible D gene (6 bases). The CDR3 sequence is 14 residues long. In germline, CDR1 is MNHEY, CDR2 SMNVEV (reference sequence). The V end lost 4 bases, the J end lost 4 bases, and 13 bases lay between the germline ends. The DNA for the CDR3 is TGTGCCAGCAGTTCTTTCGGGGGGCGCACTGAAGCTTTCTTT. Translated: CASSSFGGRTEAFF.